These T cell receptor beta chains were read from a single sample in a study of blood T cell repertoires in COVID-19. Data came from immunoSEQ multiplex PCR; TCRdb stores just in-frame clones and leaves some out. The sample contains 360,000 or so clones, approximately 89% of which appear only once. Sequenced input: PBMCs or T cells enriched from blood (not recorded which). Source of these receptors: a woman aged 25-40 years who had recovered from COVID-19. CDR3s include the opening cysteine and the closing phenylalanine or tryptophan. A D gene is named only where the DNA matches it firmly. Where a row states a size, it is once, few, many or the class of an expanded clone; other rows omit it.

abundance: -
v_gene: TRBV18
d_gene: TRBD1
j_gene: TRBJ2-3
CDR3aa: CASSADRAGDTQYF
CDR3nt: TGTGCCAGCTCAGCGGACAGGGCGGGAGATACGCAGTATTTT

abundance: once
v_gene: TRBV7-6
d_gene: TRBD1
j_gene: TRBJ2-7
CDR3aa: CASSRPVGGQTDYEQYF
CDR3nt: TGTGCCAGCAGCCGACCCGTAGGGGGACAGACTGACTACGAGCAGTACTTC

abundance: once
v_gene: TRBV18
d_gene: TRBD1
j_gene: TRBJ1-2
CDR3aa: CASSLGTAAHGYTF
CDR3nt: TGTGCCAGCTCACTAGGGACAGCAGCTCATGGCTACACCTTC

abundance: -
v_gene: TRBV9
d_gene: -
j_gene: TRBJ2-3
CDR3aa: CASSPRLSSRFDTQYF
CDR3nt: TGTGCCAGCAGCCCAAGACTCTCTTCGCGTTTTGATACGCAGTATTTT

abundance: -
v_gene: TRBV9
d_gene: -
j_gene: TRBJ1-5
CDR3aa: CASSVALGGQPQHF
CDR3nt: TGTGCCAGCAGCGTAGCTTTGGGAGGTCAGCCCCAGCATTTT

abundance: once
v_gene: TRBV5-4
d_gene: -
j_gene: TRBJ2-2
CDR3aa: CASSFTKAGWNTGELFF
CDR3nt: TGTGCCAGCAGCTTTACCAAAGCGGGTTGGAACACCGGGGAGCTGTTTTTT

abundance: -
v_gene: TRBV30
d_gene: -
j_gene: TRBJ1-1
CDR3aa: CAWSVQLFTEAFF
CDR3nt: TGTGCCTGGAGTGTACAATTGTTCACTGAAGCTTTCTTT

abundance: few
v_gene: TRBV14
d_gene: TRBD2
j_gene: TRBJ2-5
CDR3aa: CASSQDRELDSGGLETQYF
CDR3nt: TGTGCCAGCAGCCAAGATCGAGAGTTGGACAGCGGGGGGTTAGAGACCCAGTACTTC

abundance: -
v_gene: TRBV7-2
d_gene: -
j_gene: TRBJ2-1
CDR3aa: CASSLSRSPGEQFF
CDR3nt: TGTGCCAGCAGCTTATCGCGTAGCCCGGGTGAGCAGTTCTTC

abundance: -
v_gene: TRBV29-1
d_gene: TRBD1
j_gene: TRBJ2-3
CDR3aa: CSVRDRVTPDTQYF
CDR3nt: TGCAGCGTGCGGGACAGGGTTACGCCAGATACGCAGTATTTT

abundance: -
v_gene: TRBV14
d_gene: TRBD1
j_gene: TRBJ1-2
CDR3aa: CASSQDLGGDGYTF
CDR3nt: TGTGCCAGCAGCCAAGATTTAGGGGGCGATGGCTACACCTTC

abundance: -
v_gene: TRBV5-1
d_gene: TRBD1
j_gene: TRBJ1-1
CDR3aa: CASSSNPGGSNTEAFF
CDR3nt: TGCGCCAGCAGCTCAAACCCAGGGGGGAGTAACACTGAAGCTTTCTTT

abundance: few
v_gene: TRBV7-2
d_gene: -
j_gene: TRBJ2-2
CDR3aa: CASSLYTNTGELFF
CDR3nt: TGTGCCAGCAGCTTATACACGAACACCGGGGAGCTGTTTTTT

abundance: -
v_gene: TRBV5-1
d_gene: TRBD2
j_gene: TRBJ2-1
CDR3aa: CASSLDWTSGYYAYNEQFF
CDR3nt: TGCGCCAGCAGCTTGGATTGGACTAGCGGCTACTACGCCTACAATGAGCAGTTCTTC

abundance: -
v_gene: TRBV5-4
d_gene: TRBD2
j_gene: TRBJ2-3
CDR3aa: CASSLVAGGLTDTQYF
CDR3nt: TGTGCCAGCAGCCTTGTTGCGGGGGGGCTTACAGATACGCAGTATTTT

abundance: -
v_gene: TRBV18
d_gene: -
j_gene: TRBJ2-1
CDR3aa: CASSPTWGVGNEQFF
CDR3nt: TGTGCCAGCTCACCAACTTGGGGAGTTGGCAATGAGCAGTTCTTC

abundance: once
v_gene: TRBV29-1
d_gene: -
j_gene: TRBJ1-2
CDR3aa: CSVEAVEGYGYTF
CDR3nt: TGCAGCGTTGAAGCGGTGGAGGGATATGGCTACACCTTC

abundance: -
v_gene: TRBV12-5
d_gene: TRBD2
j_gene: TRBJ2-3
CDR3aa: CASGLGLAEFTDTQYF
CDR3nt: TGTGCTAGTGGTTTGGGACTAGCGGAATTCACAGATACGCAGTATTTT

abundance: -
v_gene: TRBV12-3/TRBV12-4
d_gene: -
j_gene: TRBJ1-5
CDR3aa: CASSLAAGQPQHF
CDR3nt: TGTGCCAGCAGTTTAGCTGCGGGACAGCCCCAGCATTTT

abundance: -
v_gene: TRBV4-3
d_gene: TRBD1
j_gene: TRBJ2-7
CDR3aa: CASSQDPRQGYEQYF
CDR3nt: TGCGCCAGCAGCCAAGATCCAAGACAGGGGTACGAGCAGTACTTC

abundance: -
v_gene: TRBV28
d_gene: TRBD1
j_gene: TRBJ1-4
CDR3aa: CASSIRGTGTNEKLFF
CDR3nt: TGTGCCAGCAGTATCAGGGGGACAGGGACTAATGAAAAACTGTTTTTT

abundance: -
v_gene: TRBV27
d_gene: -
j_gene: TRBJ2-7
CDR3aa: CASSLLGGEQYF
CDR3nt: TGTGCCAGCAGTTTATTAGGGGGCGAGCAGTACTTC

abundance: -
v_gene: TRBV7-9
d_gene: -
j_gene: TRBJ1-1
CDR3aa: CASSLGGGTEAFF
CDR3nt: TGTGCCAGCAGCTTGGGAGGGGGGACTGAAGCTTTCTTT

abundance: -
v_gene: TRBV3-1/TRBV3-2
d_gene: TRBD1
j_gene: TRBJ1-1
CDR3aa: CASSPLRSDRGNTEAFF
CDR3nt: TGTGCCAGCAGCCCCTTACGGTCGGACAGGGGGAACACTGAAGCTTTCTTT

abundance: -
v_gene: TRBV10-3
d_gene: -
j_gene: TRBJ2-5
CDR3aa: CAISEQLGETQYF
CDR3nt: TGTGCCATCAGTGAGCAGCTCGGGGAGACCCAGTACTTC

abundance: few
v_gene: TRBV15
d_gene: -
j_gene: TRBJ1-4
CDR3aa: CATNLRDHPKKLFF
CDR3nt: TGTGCCACCAACCTCAGGGATCACCCCAAAAAACTGTTTTTT

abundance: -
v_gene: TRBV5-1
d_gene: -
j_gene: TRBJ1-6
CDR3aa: CASSWDGQTSNYNSPLHF
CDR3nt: TGCGCCAGCAGCTGGGATGGACAGACATCGAATTATAATTCACCCCTCCACTTT

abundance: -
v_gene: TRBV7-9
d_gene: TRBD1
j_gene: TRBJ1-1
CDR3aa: CASSLVSGQGFTEAFF
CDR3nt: TGTGCCAGCAGCCTCGTCAGCGGACAGGGTTTCACTGAAGCTTTCTTT